This T cell receptor (beta chain) was recorded in a study of CD8 T cells in ankylosing spondylitis. Overall study results and limits: From matched ankylosing spondylitis synovial fluid, disease-linked clones were reportedly recovered at significantly enriched levels. Seemingly distinctive of ankylosing spondylitis blood was a TCR beta motif formed by eight highly homologous variants.

A single record per CDR3 protein comes from TCRdb applying MiXCR to the 5' RACE reads. In the table there are approximately 540,000 distinct CDR3 sequences, approximately 11% of which are singletons. The germline V gene encodes CDR1 LGHDT and CDR2 YNNKEL (reference sequence). V dropped 3 bases and J dropped 0 bases, with 9 bases sitting between them. The CDR3 is 15 residues long. On this clonotype: No antigen is known for it. Given a much more abundant clone one base away, this may be a read error.

The chain combines TRBV3-1 with TRBJ1-3; D perhaps matches TRBD1 (6 bases). This clonotype was obtained from a male donor with ankylosing spondylitis. Sample: blood, either unsorted or a sorted T cell fraction (not recorded which). The CDR3 is CASSHRQASGNTIYF. Written as DNA, the CDR3 is TGTGCCAGCAGCCACAGACAGGCCTCTGGAAACACCATATATTTT.